This T cell receptor (beta chain) appears in the sequencing data of a study of blood T cell repertoires in COVID-19. Overall study: From the United States, Italy and Spain came samples of acute and convalescent COVID-19. Sample material is recorded as cDNA or gDNA derived from T cells, B-cell-depleted T cells, or PBMCs.

In the authors' workflow: Researchers report that nucleated cell counts were estimated from reference gene primer amplification. TCRdb's table, derived via immunoSEQ multiplex PCR, lists solely in-frame clones and lacks some. V, J and clone size are those of that table, while D and trimming were read from the DNA. In the table there are 200,000 to 250,000 clones, around 80% of which are singletons. Germline V gives CDR1 MDHEN, CDR2 SYDVKM. CDR3 length: 14 residues. The germline V and J ends were trimmed by 8 bases and 0 bases, with 11 bases remaining between them. The origin of this receptor is a human donor in a cohort sampled during active COVID-19. The rearrangement uses TRBV28 and TRBJ2-4, with D uncertain. Material for sequencing was peripheral blood. The CDR3 nucleotides are TGTGCCAGCGGAATAGCAGTAGCCAAAAACATTCAGTACTTC. Translated: CASGIAVAKNIQYF.